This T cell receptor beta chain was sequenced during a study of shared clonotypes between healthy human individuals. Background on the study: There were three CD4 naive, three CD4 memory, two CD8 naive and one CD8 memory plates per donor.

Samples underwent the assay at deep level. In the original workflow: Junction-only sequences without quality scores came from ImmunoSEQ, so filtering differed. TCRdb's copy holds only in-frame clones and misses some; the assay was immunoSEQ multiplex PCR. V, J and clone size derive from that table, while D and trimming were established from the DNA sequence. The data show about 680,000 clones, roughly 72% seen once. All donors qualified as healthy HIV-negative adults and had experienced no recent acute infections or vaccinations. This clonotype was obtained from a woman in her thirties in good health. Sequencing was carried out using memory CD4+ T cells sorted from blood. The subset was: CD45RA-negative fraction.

CDR3 sequence: CASSPGRTTDQPQHF. The CDR3 DNA follows: TGTGCCAGCTCACCGGGACGTACGACGGATCAGCCCCAGCATTTT. V usage is TRBV18 and J usage is TRBJ1-5, with D possibly being TRBD1 (5 bases). The germline gives CDR1 KGHSH, CDR2 LQKENI. This CDR3 spans 15 amino acids. The germline V and J ends were trimmed by 3 bases and 5 bases, with 14 bases remaining between them.